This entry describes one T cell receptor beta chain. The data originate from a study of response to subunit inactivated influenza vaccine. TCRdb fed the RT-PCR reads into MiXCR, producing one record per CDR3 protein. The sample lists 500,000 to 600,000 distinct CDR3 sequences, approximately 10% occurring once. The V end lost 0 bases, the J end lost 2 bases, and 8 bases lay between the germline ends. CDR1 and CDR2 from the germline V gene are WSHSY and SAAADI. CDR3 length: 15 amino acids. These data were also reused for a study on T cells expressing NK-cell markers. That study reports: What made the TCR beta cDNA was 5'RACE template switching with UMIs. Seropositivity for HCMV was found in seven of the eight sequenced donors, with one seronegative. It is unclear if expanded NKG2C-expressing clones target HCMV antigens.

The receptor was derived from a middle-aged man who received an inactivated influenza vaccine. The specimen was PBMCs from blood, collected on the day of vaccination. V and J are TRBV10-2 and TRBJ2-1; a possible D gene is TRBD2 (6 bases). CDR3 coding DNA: TGCGCCAGCAGTGAGTCCGGGGGAGCCTACAATGAGCAGTTCTTC. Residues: CASSESGGAYNEQFF.